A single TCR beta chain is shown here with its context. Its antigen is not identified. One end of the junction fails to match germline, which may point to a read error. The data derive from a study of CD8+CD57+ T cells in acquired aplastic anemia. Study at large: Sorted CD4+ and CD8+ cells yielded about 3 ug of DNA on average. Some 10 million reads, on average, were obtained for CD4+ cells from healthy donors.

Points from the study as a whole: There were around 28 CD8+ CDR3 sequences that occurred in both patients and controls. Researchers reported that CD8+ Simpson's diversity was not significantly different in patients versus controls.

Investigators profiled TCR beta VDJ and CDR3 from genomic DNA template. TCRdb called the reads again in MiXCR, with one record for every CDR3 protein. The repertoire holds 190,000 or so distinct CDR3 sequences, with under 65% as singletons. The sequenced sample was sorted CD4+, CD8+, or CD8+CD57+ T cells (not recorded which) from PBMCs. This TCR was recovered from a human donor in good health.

CDR3 amino acids: CSANHRDTGATVLTF. DNA of the CDR3: TGCAGTGCCAACCACCGGGACACTGGGGCCACCGTCCTGACTTTC. V gene TRBV20-1 combines with J gene TRBJ2-6; TRBD1 might be the D (6 bases). CDR3 length: 15 residues. Germline values: CDR1 DFQATT, CDR2 SNEGSKA (reference sequence).